The next 24 T cell receptor beta chains were all read from a single sample in a study of T-cell reconstitution after alpha-beta-depleted transplantation in children. For TCRbeta, the library was prepared with unique molecular identifiers. TCRdb fed the PCR reads into MiXCR, producing one record per CDR3 protein. The table includes about 980,000 distinct CDR3 sequences, 25% to 30% detected once. Material: PBMCs, mostly from graft donor cells, obtained 360 days after TCRalphabeta/CD19-depleted stem cell transplant. The receptors derive from a boy in the first two years of life who had a stem cell transplant for SCID, so the T cells may come from the graft donor.

At least ten counts were recorded for this clonotype. The V gene is TRBV6-5, the J gene TRBJ2-1; 7 bases align to TRBD1. Germline-derived CDR1 and CDR2 are MNHEY and SVGAGI. V lost 2 bases to trimming and J lost 5 bases; unmatched junction nucleotides: 9. The CDR3 covers 16 residues. This CDR3 reads CASSYTTGDGHNEQFF. In DNA, the CDR3 is TGTGCCAGCAGTTACACAACAGGGGATGGGCACAATGAGCAGTTCTTC.

The CDR3 bases are TGTGCCAGCCTCGAGACAGGGTTAAACACCGGGGAGCTGTTTTTT. Translating gives CASLETGLNTGELFF. The chain links TRBV12-3 or TRBV12-4 to TRBJ2-2; 7 positions match TRBD1. Trimming at V came to 8 bases and at J to 2 bases, leaving 8 bases not matched to a gene. This CDR3 has 15 amino acids.

This sequence joins TRBV6-5 and TRBJ1-2, with D unresolved. CDR1 is MNHEY, CDR2 SVGAGI, per germline. The CDR3 extends over 12 amino acids. Trimming removed 6 bases at V and 0 bases at J, with 5 bases between. CDR3 protein: CASSGPNYGYTF. The CDR3 DNA sequence: TGTGCCAGCAGCGGACCTAACTATGGCTACACCTTC.

The chain recombines TRBV11-2 with TRBJ2-5; D gene uncertain. V was shortened by 1 base and J by 1 base, with 7 bases between the two germline ends. Per the germline V gene, CDR1 is SGHAT and CDR2 is FQNNGV. CDR3 length: 14 amino acids. Here the CDR3 DNA reads TGTGCCAGCAGCTTAGGATTTGGCCAAGAGACCCAGTACTTC. This translates into CASSLGFGQETQYF. Together with reference TRBV11-2 and TRBJ2-5, the CDR3 gives the full variable domain: EAGVAQSPRYKIIEKRQSVAFWCNPISGHATLYWYQQILGQGPKLLIQFQNNGVVDDSQLPKDRFSAERLKGVDSTLKIQPAKLEDSAVYLCASSLGFGQETQYFGPGTRLLVL.

This clonotype has more than one count but fewer than ten. The CDR3 region is CASRPDRVAGELFF. DNA of the CDR3: TGCGCCAGTCGGCCTGACAGGGTAGCCGGGGAGCTGTTTTTT. The rearrangement uses TRBV5-1 and TRBJ2-2; 7 positions match TRBD1. Germline V gene data show CDR1 as SGHRS and CDR2 as YFSETQ. V lost 8 bases, J lost 6 bases, and 10 bases stayed unmatched. CDR3 length equals 14 residues. The full variable domain, rest sourced from reference TRBV5-1 and TRBJ2-2, is KAGVTQTPRYLIKTRGQQVTLSCSPISGHRSVSWYQQTPGQGLQFLFEYFSETQRNKGNFPGRFSGRQFSNSRSEMNVSTLELGDSALYLCASRPDRVAGELFFGEGSRLTVL.

This clonotype was observed a few times. The chain employs TRBV5-1 and TRBJ2-3; a weak D match, TRBD2 (5 bases). Germline lookup yields CDR1 SGHRS and CDR2 YFSETQ. The CDR3 contains 13 residues. V shed 6 bases and J shed 2 bases, with 10 bases lying between them. Written as DNA, the CDR3 is TGCGCCAGCAAACTAGGACCCACAGATACGCAGTATTTT. It codes for CASKLGPTDTQYF.

The chain has TRBV4-2 and TRBJ2-7; 9 bases are a match to TRBD1. Germline V gene lookup returns CDR1 LGHNA and CDR2 YNFKEQ. The ends lost 4 bases at V and 5 bases at J; junction bases unmatched: 6. This CDR3 region has 14 residues. The DNA for the CDR3 is TGTGCCAGCAGCCGGGACAGGGCCTCGGACGAGCAGTACTTC. Its protein is CASSRDRASDEQYF.

This clonotype was counted a few times. The chain carries TRBV7-9 and TRBJ1-4, with D possibly matching TRBD1 (6 bases). Trimming cost V 5 bases and J 7 bases, with 17 bases left between them. The V gene's germline CDR1 is SEHNR and CDR2 FQNEAQ (reference sequence). The CDR3 length is 15 residues. The CDR3 loop is CASSDRRTAPEKLFF. CDR3 DNA: TGTGCCAGCAGCGATCGACGGACAGCACCTGAAAAACTGTTTTTT.

This clonotype came up many times. The J gene is TRBJ2-3, the V gene TRBV28, with 9 bases aligning to TRBD2. CDR1 is MDHEN, CDR2 SYDVKM, per germline. The CDR3 runs 15 residues. V shed 2 bases and J 11 bases; nucleotides not matched to a gene: 11. The CDR3 protein is CASSLAPAGGPGQYF. The CDR3 coding sequence is TGTGCCAGCAGTTTAGCCCCAGCGGGGGGACCGGGGCAGTATTTT.

In its sample, this clonotype was seen a few times. The chain joins TRBV15 to TRBJ2-3; D perhaps matches TRBD2 (5 bases). Germline V CDR1 and CDR2: LNHNV, YYDKDF (reference sequence). V lost 0 bases, J lost 1 base, and 11 bases lay in between. This CDR3 comprises 16 residues. CDR3: CATSRDQAGGTDTQYF. Written as DNA, the CDR3 is TGTGCCACCAGCAGAGATCAGGCCGGGGGCACAGATACGCAGTATTTT.

This clonotype has at least ten counts. The chain has TRBV5-1 and TRBJ2-3, with 7 bases aligning to TRBD1. J lost 1 base, V lost 4 bases, and 6 bases had no gene match. CDR3 length: 15 residues. Germline V CDR1 and CDR2: SGHRS, YFSETQ. CDR3 bases: TGCGCCAGCAGCGCCAGGGACAGCGGCACAGATACGCAGTATTTT. Protein: CASSARDSGTDTQYF. Based on the CDR3 plus reference TRBV5-1 and TRBJ2-3, the full variable domain is KAGVTQTPRYLIKTRGQQVTLSCSPISGHRSVSWYQQTPGQGLQFLFEYFSETQRNKGNFPGRFSGRQFSNSRSEMNVSTLELGDSALYLCASSARDSGTDTQYFGPGTRLTVL.

The chain carries TRBV20-1 and TRBJ1-5, with 7 bases fitting TRBD1. V gave up 4 bases and J gave up 4 bases; unmatched junction bases: 7. The CDR3 sequence is 14 residues long. Per the germline V gene, CDR1 is DFQATT and CDR2 is SNEGSKA (reference sequence). The CDR3 nucleotides read TGCAGTGCTATAGACAGGGAGGGGAATCAGCCCCAGCATTTT. Amino acid sequence: CSAIDREGNQPQHF.

The CDR3: CAISPSGARRETQYF. The CDR3 DNA is TGTGCCATCTCACCGTCGGGGGCGCGGAGAGAGACCCAGTACTTC. The chain uses TRBV10-3 and TRBJ2-5; D may be TRBD1 or TRBD2 (6 bases each). The germline gives CDR1 ENHRY, CDR2 SYGVKD. The length of the CDR3 is 15 residues. Trimming left V 8 bases short and J 4 bases short, with 20 bases between.

The CDR3 reads CASSFQGTIQGASGGYTF. In DNA form, the CDR3 reads TGTGCCAGCAGTTTCCAGGGAACCATTCAGGGGGCATCGGGAGGCTACACCTTC. V is TRBV12-3 or TRBV12-4 and J is TRBJ1-2; TRBD1 matches at 8 bases. CDR3 size: 18 residues. With V trimmed by 3 bases and J by 8 bases, 20 bases remained unmatched.

This clonotype was seen only a few times. V usage is TRBV19 and J usage is TRBJ2-6, with unresolved D. V gave up 4 bases and J gave up 6 bases, with 7 bases separating them. The germline V gene encodes CDR1 LNHDA and CDR2 SQIVND (reference sequence). This CDR3 contains 13 residues. The DNA of the CDR3 is TGTGCCAGTAGTAAGTCCCTGGCCAACGTCCTGACTTTC. Translating it yields CASSKSLANVLTF.

This clonotype has a handful of counts. V usage is TRBV20-1 and J usage is TRBJ2-7; 8 bases match TRBD2. The junction had 12 bases not matched to a gene; V was cut back by 5 bases and J by 3 bases. CDR1 and CDR2 (germline): DFQATT, SNEGSKA (reference sequence). The CDR3 is 15 amino acids. The CDR3 DNA reads as TGCAGTGCTCCCTTTATGCGGGGGGCCCTCTACGAGCAGTACTTC. Translating gives CSAPFMRGALYEQYF.

This clonotype was recorded a few times. The J gene is TRBJ2-7, the V gene TRBV18; no firm D call. The length of the CDR3 is 13 residues. Germline V gives CDR1 KGHSH, CDR2 LQKENI. The V and J ends lost 3 bases and 6 bases respectively, with 12 bases between them. CDR3 bases: TGTGCCAGCTCACCTAGTGGTTTCGGCGAGCAGTACTTC. Protein product: CASSPSGFGEQYF.

As DNA, the CDR3 is TGTGCCAGCAGTTACGGCGCTAGCTCGTTCAGGACCCAGTACTTC. Translation: CASSYGASSFRTQYF. This sequence joins TRBV6-2 or TRBV6-3 and TRBJ2-5; D is possibly TRBD2 (5 bases). V was pared by 2 bases and J by 7 bases, with 17 bases between. The germline V gene encodes CDR1 MNHEY and CDR2 SVGEGT. The CDR3 extends over 15 amino acids.

This clonotype was seen a handful of times. The chain recombines TRBV29-1 with TRBJ1-1, with a tentative D call TRBD1 (6 bases). The V gene's germline CDR1 is SQVTM and CDR2 ANQGSEA. The CDR3 has 14 amino acids. Between the trimmed V and J ends, which lost 5 bases and 3 bases, there was a span of 16 bases. The CDR3 bases are TGCAGCGTTCCCGCACAGGGATGGGACACTGAAGCTTTCTTT. This codes for CSVPAQGWDTEAFF.

The genes are TRBV28 and TRBJ2-7; D may be TRBD1 or TRBD2 (5 bases each). CDR1 MDHEN and CDR2 SYDVKM come from the germline V gene. The CDR3 is 11 residues long. The V end was cut by 8 bases, the J end by 3 bases, with 8 bases between. The CDR3, as DNA: TGTGCCAGCTTGGGGGACTACGAGCAGTACTTC. This sequence encodes CASLGDYEQYF.

V is TRBV12-3 or TRBV12-4 and J is TRBJ2-7; D gene uncertain. Trimming pared 1 base from V and 6 bases from J, leaving 16 bases between. The CDR3 covers 15 residues. The CDR3 spells CASSLGASGRGEQYF. CDR3 coding DNA: TGTGCCAGCAGTTTAGGGGCCTCCGGCCGCGGCGAGCAGTACTTC.

This clonotype was seen a handful of times. The J gene is TRBJ1-1, the V gene TRBV4-1; a weak D match, TRBD1 (5 bases). The CDR3 contains 14 residues. Germline V gene data show CDR1 as MGHRA and CDR2 as YSYEKL. Between the trimmed V and J ends, which lost 5 bases and 5 bases, there was a span of 15 bases. The chain's CDR3 is CASSASWGETEAFF. Here the CDR3 DNA reads TGCGCCAGCAGCGCATCTTGGGGGGAAACTGAAGCTTTCTTT.

This chain uses TRBV5-1 with TRBJ2-7, with a possible D match to TRBD2 (6 bases). This CDR3 spans 13 amino acids. Germline CDR1 is SGHRS and CDR2 is YFSETQ. Trimming left V 0 bases short and J 6 bases short, with 10 bases between. The CDR3 coding sequence is TGCGCCAGCAGCTTGGGCGGGGAGACCGAGCAGTACTTC. Translated, it gives CASSLGGETEQYF.

This chain connects TRBV12-3 or TRBV12-4 to TRBJ2-5; 8 nucleotides align to TRBD2. The CDR3 runs to 15 residues. Trimming removed 6 bases from V and 7 bases from J; junction bases left unmatched: 13. The CDR3 loop is CASSKRGSRGGTQYF. DNA of the CDR3: TGTGCCAGCAGCAAGCGGGGGAGCCGGGGGGGGACCCAGTACTTC.